These 15 T cell receptor beta chains were sequenced from one sample in a study of shared clonotypes between healthy human individuals. TCRdb's copy holds only in-frame clones and misses some; the assay was immunoSEQ multiplex PCR. The repertoire consists of about 2.1 million clones, with 80% to 95% occurring once and the leading ten covering 1.5% to 2%. CD45RO-negative, CCR7-selected cells formed the naive CD8 fraction, which excluded terminally differentiated effector memory CD45RA+ cells. Sample: naive CD8+ T cells from PBMCs. All receptors come from a man aged 18 to 30 in good health. Some clones in this sample may be carry-over from other donors' samples.

This clone was found a few times. V usage is TRBV7-3 and J usage is TRBJ1-1, with D uncertain. The length of the CDR3 is 10 residues. Germline lookup yields CDR1 SGHTA and CDR2 FQGTGA. Trimming removed 5 bases at V and 6 bases at J, with 4 bases between. Here the CDR3 reads CASSLAEAFF. The CDR3 DNA is TGTGCCAGCAGCCTAGCTGAAGCTTTCTTT.

J is TRBJ2-5 and V is TRBV13, with 7 nucleotides matching TRBD2. Trimming at V came to 2 bases and at J to 9 bases, leaving 12 bases not matched to a gene. CDR3 length equals 15 residues. Germline CDR1 PRHDT, CDR2 FYEKMQ (reference sequence). The CDR3 protein is CASSLRVTGLTPQYF. The CDR3 bases are TGTGCCAGCAGCTTAAGGGTCACGGGACTAACCCCCCAGTACTTC.

This chain uses TRBV9 with TRBJ1-2; D is unresolved. Trimming removed 0 bases at V and 5 bases at J, with 8 bases between. The CDR3 contains 13 residues. Looked up from germline, CDR1 is SGDLS and CDR2 is YYNGEE. The DNA for the CDR3 is TGTGCCAGCAGCGTAGGGGAGGAGTATGGCTACACCTTC. It is translated as CASSVGEEYGYTF.

Only one count was recorded for this clone. The rearrangement uses TRBV7-3 and TRBJ2-1; a weak D match, TRBD1 (5 bases). V gave up 3 bases and J gave up 3 bases, with 15 bases separating them. This CDR3 is 16 amino acids long. Looked up from germline, CDR1 is SGHTA and CDR2 is FQGTGA. Written as DNA, the CDR3 is TGTGCCAGCAGCTTGAAAAGGGGTGGGTTCTACAATGAGCAGTTCTTC. It yields the protein CASSLKRGGFYNEQFF.

The gene calls are TRBV9 and TRBJ2-7; a possible D gene is TRBD1 (6 bases). This CDR3 comprises 14 residues. Germline V gene data show CDR1 as SGDLS and CDR2 as YYNGEE. V gave up 0 bases and J gave up 3 bases, with 10 bases separating them. The CDR3, as DNA: TGTGCCAGCAGCGTAGACGGACAGCACTACGAGCAGTACTTC. Its protein is CASSVDGQHYEQYF.

The chain employs TRBV27 and TRBJ2-2; D possibly corresponds to TRBD2 (5 bases). Trimming cost V 2 bases and J 0 bases, with 7 bases left between them. Germline values: CDR1 MNHEY, CDR2 SMNVEV (reference sequence). This CDR3 comprises 15 residues. The DNA for the CDR3 is TGTGCCAGCAGTTTACCCGGGGCGAACACCGGGGAGCTGTTTTTT. Translation gives CASSLPGANTGELFF.

CDR3 protein: CASSPMDFTGGGGNTIYF. The CDR3 nucleotides are TGCGCCAGCAGCCCCATGGACTTCACAGGGGGCGGTGGAAACACCATATATTTT. The chain employs TRBV4-1 and TRBJ1-3, with TRBD1 identical over 9 bases. The CDR3 consists of 18 residues. V was clipped by 4 bases and J by 3 bases; unmatched bases: 13. The germline V gene encodes CDR1 MGHRA and CDR2 YSYEKL.

This clone was counted between two and nine times. The CDR3, as DNA: TGTGCCAGCAGCTCCGGGTACAATGAGCAGTTCTTC. It encodes CASSSGYNEQFF. This chain joins TRBV13 and TRBJ2-1; no definite D call. With 4 bases removed from V and 4 bases from J, the gap between germline ends came to 5 bases. This CDR3 is 12 amino acids long. Germline V gives CDR1 PRHDT, CDR2 FYEKMQ (reference sequence).

In regard to this clone: The identical CDR3 is also encoded by other nucleotide sequences in the sample. This chain joins TRBV5-6 and TRBJ2-1; D may match TRBD1 or TRBD2 (5 bases each). The CDR3 consists of 14 residues. Germline assignment: CDR1 SGHDT and CDR2 YYEEEE. Trimming removed 0 bases from V and 1 base from J, with 5 bases in between. The DNA of the CDR3 is TGTGCCAGCAGCTTGGGGGGGTCCTACAATGAGCAGTTCTTC. Translating it yields CASSLGGSYNEQFF.

This chain connects TRBV28 to TRBJ2-3, with TRBD2 identical over 10 bases. The CDR3 is made up of 16 amino acids. V lost 6 bases to trimming and J lost 6 bases; unmatched junction nucleotides: 12. Germline CDR1 reads MDHEN; CDR2 reads SYDVKM. The CDR3 sequence is CASSTPWTSGGDTQYF. In nucleotides, the CDR3 is TGTGCCAGCAGCACCCCATGGACTAGCGGAGGGGATACGCAGTATTTT.

Here the CDR3 reads CASSGDTSGGYTF. CDR3 bases: TGTGCCAGCAGCGGGGACACATCGGGCGGCTACACCTTC. This rearrangement joins TRBV27 to TRBJ1-2; possible D gene TRBD1, 6 bases. CDR3 size: 13 residues. V shed 6 bases and J shed 8 bases, with 16 bases lying between them. CDR1 and CDR2 from the germline V gene are MNHEY and SMNVEV (reference sequence).

The rearrangement links TRBV27 to TRBJ2-7; 9 bases map to TRBD2. The CDR3 spans 19 residues. V dropped 5 bases and J dropped 2; count of bases not matched to a gene: 19. The germline CDR1 and CDR2 sequences are MNHEY and SMNVEV (reference sequence). CDR3 nucleotide sequence: TGTGCCAGCAGTCCGCGTGCTAGCGGGATAACGGCGGGGACCTACGAGCAGTACTTC. Translating gives CASSPRASGITAGTYEQYF.

This clone was counted only a few times. The chain links TRBV7-9 to TRBJ1-3; D gene ambiguous. Germline CDR1 and CDR2: SEHNR and FQNEAQ (reference sequence). The CDR3 runs to 12 residues. V was pared by 8 bases and J by 0 bases, with 5 bases between. CDR3: CASPVSGNTIYF. CDR3 coding DNA: TGTGCCAGCCCAGTCTCTGGAAACACCATATATTTT.

The CDR3 is CASSPVPGGDTEAFF. CDR3 sequence (DNA): TGTGCCAGCTCACCTGTTCCTGGGGGCGACACTGAAGCTTTCTTT. This chain joins TRBV18 and TRBJ1-1; D is possibly TRBD1 (6 bases). The CDR3 totals 15 residues. Germline V gene data show CDR1 as KGHSH and CDR2 as LQKENI. Trimming took 3 bases from V and 3 from J, leaving 14 bases between them.

This clone was observed once. The rearrangement uses TRBV30 and TRBJ2-7; 15 bases line up with TRBD2. This CDR3 has 19 amino acids. Germline CDR1 GTSNPN, CDR2 SVGIG (reference sequence). V was pared by 3 bases and J by 2 bases, with 14 bases of the junction left unmatched. The CDR3 spells CAWRGDGTSGRQPAYEQYF. The CDR3 DNA follows: TGTGCCTGGAGGGGGGATGGGACTAGCGGGAGGCAGCCCGCCTACGAGCAGTACTTC.